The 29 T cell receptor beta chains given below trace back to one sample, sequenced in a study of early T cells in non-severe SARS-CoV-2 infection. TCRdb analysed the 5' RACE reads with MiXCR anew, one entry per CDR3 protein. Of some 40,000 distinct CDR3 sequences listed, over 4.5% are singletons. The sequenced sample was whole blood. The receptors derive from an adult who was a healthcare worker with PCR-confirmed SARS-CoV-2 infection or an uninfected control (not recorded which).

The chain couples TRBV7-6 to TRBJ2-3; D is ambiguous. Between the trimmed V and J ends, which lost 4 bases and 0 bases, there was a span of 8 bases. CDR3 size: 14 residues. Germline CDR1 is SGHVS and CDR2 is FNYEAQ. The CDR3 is CASSSTGSTDTQYF. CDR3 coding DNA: TGTGCCAGCAGCTCGACTGGCAGCACAGATACGCAGTATTTT.

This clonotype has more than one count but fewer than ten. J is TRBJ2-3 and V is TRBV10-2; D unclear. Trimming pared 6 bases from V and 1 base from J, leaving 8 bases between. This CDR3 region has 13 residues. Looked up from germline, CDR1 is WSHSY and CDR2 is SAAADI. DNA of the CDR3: TGCGCCAGCAGACAGACCGGCACAGATACGCAGTATTTT. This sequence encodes CASRQTGTDTQYF.

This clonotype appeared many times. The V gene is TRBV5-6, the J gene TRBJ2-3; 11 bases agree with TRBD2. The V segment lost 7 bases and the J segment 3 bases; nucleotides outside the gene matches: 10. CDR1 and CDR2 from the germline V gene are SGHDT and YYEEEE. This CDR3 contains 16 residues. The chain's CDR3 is CASGVDSGRATDTQYF. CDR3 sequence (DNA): TGTGCCAGCGGTGTCGATAGCGGGAGGGCAACAGATACGCAGTATTTT.

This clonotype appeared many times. Written as DNA, the CDR3 is TGCAGTGCTAGAGATGAGGGGCTAGGTCAGCCCCAGCATTTT. It translates to CSARDEGLGQPQHF. The rearrangement links TRBV20-1 to TRBJ1-5, with D tentatively TRBD1 (5 bases). The CDR3 length is 14 residues. The V gene lost 0 bases and the J gene lost 6 bases, with 12 bases spanning the gap. The V gene's germline CDR1 is DFQATT and CDR2 SNEGSKA (reference sequence).

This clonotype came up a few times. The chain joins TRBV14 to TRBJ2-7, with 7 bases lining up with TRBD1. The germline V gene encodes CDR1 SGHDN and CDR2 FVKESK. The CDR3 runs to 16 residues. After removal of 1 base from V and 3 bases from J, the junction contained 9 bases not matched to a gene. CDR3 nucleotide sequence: TGTGCCAGCAGCCAAGGCGGATCTCAGGGGGTCTACGAGCAGTACTTC. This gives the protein CASSQGGSQGVYEQYF.

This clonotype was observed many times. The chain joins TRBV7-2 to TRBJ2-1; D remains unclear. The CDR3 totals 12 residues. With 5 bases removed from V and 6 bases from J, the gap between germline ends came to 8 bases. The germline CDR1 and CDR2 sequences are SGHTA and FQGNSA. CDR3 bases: TGTGCCAGCAGCCCCCGGGTCAATGAGCAGTTCTTC. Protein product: CASSPRVNEQFF.

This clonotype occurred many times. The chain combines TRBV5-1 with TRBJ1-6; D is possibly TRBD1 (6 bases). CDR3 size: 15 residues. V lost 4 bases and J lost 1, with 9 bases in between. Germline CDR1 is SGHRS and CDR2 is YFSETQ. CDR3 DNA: TGCGCCAGCAGCCTGGGGGCTTCCTATAATTCACCCCTCCACTTT. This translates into CASSLGASYNSPLHF.

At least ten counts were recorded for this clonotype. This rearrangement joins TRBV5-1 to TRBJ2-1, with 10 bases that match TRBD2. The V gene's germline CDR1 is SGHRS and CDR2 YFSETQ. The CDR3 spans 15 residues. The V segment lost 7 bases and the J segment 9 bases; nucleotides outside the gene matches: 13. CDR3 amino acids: CASQGLAGVGGEQFF. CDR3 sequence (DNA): TGCGCCAGCCAGGGCCTAGCGGGAGTTGGTGGTGAGCAGTTCTTC.

This chain's CDR3 is CASSPSGTAKGQFF. CDR3 nucleotide sequence: TGTGCCAGCTCACCGTCCGGGACTGCCAAAGGGCAGTTCTTC. The J gene is TRBJ2-1, the V gene TRBV18; maybe TRBD2 (6 bases). This CDR3 has 14 amino acids. The V and J ends lost 3 bases and 12 bases respectively, with 18 bases between them. Germline-derived CDR1 and CDR2 are KGHSH and LQKENI.

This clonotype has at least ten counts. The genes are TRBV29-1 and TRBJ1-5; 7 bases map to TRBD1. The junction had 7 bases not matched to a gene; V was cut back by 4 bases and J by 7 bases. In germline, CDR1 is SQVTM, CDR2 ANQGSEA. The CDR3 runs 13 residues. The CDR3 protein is CSVGLQGKQPQHF. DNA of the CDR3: TGCAGCGTTGGATTACAGGGGAAACAGCCCCAGCATTTT.

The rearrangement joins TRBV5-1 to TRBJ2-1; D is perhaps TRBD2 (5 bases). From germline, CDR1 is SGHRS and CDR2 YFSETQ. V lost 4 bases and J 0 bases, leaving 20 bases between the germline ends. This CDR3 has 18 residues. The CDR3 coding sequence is TGCGCCAGCAGCCCTATTATAGGGTCGGGGAGCTCCTACAATGAGCAGTTCTTC. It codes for CASSPIIGSGSSYNEQFF.

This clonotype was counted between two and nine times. CDR3 loop: CASSLRWTGRGKETQYF. CDR3 bases: TGTGCCAGCAGTTTAAGATGGACAGGGAGGGGGAAAGAGACCCAGTACTTC. This chain links TRBV28 with TRBJ2-5; D possibly corresponds to TRBD1 (8 bases). The length of the CDR3 is 17 residues. Germline V gene data show CDR1 as MDHEN and CDR2 as SYDVKM. V lost 2 bases to trimming and J lost 3 bases, with 19 bases between them.

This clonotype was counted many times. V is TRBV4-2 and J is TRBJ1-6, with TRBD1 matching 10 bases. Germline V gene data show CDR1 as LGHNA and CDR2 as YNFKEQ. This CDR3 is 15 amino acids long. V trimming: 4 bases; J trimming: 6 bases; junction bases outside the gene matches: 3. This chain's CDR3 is CASSPRDRGNSPLHF. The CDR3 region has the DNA TGTGCCAGCAGCCCCCGGGACAGGGGTAATTCACCCCTCCACTTT.

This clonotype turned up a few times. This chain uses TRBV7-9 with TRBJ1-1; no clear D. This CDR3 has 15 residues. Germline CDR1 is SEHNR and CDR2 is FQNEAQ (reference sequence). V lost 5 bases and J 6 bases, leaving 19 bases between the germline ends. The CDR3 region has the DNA TGTGCCAGCAGCGTAGGAGAACAGTTATGGTCTGAAGCTTTCTTT. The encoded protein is CASSVGEQLWSEAFF.

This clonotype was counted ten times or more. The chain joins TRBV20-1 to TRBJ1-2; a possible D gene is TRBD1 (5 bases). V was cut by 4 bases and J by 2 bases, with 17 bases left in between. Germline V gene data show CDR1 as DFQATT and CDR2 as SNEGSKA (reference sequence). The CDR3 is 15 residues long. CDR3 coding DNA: TGCAGTGCTACCGGAGGGGCCTTTCTAAACTATGGCTACACCTTC. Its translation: CSATGGAFLNYGYTF.

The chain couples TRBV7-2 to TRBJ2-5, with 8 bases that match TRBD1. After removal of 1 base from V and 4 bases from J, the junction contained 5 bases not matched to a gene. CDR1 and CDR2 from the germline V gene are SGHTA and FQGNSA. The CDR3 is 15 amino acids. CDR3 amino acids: CASSLGQGYRETQYF. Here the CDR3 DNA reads TGTGCCAGCAGCTTAGGACAGGGGTATCGAGAGACCCAGTACTTC.

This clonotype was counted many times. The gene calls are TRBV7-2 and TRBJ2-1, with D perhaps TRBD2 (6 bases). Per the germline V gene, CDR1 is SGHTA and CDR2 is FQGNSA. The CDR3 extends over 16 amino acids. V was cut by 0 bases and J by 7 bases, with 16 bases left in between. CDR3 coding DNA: TGTGCCAGCAGCTTAGCCGCTAGCGTCATCTGGAATGAGCAGTTCTTC. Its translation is CASSLAASVIWNEQFF.

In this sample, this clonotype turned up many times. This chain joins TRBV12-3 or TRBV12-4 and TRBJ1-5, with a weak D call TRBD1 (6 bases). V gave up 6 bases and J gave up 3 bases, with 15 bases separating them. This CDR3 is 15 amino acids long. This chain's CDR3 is CASSPTGGPNQPQHF. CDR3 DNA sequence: TGTGCCAGCAGCCCGACCGGGGGCCCCAATCAGCCCCAGCATTTT.

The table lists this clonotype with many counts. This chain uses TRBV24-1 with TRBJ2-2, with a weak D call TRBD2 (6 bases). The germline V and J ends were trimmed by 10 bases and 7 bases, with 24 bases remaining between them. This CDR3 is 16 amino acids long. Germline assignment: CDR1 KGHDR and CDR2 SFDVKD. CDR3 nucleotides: TGTGCCACATCCAGAACGGGAGCCGTAATGGGCGGGGAGCTGTTTTTT. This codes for CATSRTGAVMGGELFF.

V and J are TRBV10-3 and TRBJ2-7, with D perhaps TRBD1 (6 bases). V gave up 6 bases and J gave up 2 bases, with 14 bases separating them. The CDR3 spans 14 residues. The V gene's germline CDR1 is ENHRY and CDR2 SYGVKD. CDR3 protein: CAIRPGTITYEQYF. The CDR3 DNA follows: TGTGCCATCAGACCCGGGACAATAACCTACGAGCAGTACTTC.

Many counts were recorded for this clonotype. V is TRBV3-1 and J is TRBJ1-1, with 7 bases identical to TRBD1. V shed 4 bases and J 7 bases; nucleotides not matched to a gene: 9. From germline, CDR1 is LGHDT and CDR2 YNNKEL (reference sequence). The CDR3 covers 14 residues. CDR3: CASSPNRGTLEAFF. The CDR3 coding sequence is TGTGCCAGCAGCCCGAACAGGGGTACCCTTGAAGCTTTCTTT.

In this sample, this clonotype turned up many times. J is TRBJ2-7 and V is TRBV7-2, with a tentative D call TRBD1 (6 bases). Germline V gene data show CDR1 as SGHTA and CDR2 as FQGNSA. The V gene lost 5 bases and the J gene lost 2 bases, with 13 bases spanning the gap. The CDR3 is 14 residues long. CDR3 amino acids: CASSNNRVAYEQYF. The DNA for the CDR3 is TGTGCCAGCAGCAATAACAGGGTTGCCTACGAGCAGTACTTC.

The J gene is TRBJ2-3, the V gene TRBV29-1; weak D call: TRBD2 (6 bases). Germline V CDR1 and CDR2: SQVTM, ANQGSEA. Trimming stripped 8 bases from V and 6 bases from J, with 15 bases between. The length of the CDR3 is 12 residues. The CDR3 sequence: CSLPSEGDTQYF. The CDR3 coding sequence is TGCAGCCTCCCTAGCGAGGGTGATACGCAGTATTTT.

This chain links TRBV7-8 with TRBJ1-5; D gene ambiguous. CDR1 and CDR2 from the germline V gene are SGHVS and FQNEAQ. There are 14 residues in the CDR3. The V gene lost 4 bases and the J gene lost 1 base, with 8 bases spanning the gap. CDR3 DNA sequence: TGTGCCAGCAGCTCAGGCCGAAGCAATCAGCCCCAGCATTTT. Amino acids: CASSSGRSNQPQHF.

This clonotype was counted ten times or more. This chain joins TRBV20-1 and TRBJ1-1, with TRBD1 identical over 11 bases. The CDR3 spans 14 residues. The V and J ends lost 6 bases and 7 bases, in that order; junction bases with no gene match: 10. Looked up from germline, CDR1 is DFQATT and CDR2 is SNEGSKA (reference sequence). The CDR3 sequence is CSAGRDRGDGEAFF. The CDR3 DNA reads TGCAGTGCAGGCCGGGACAGGGGGGACGGTGAAGCTTTCTTT.

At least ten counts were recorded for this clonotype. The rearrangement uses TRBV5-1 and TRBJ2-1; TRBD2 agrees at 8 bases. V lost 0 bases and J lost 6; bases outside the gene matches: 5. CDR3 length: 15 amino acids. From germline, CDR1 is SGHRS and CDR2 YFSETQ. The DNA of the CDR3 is TGCGCCAGCAGCTTGGGAGCGGGAGCTTTCAATGAGCAGTTCTTC. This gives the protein CASSLGAGAFNEQFF. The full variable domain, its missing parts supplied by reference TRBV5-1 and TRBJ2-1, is KAGVTQTPRYLIKTRGQQVTLSCSPISGHRSVSWYQQTPGQGLQFLFEYFSETQRNKGNFPGRFSGRQFSNSRSEMNVSTLELGDSALYLCASSLGAGAFNEQFFGPGTRLTVL.

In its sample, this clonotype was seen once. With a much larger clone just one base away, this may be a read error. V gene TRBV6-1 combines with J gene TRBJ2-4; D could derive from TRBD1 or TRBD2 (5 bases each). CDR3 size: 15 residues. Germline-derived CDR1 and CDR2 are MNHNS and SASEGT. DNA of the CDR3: TGTGCCAGCAGTGAACGGGGCCTTACTAGAACCATTCAGGACTTC. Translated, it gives CASSERGLTRTIQDF.

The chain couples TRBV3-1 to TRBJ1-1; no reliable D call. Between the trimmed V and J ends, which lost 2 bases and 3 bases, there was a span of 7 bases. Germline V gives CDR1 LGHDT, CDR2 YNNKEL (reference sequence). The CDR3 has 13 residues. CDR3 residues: CASSQIWDTEAFF. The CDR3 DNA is TGTGCCAGCAGCCAAATCTGGGACACTGAAGCTTTCTTT. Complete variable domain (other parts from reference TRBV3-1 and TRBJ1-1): DTAVSQTPKYLVTQMGNDKSIKCEQNLGHDTMYWYKQDSKKFLKIMFSYNNKELIINETVPNRFSPKSPDKAHLNLHINSLELGDSAVYFCASSQIWDTEAFFGQGTRLTVV.

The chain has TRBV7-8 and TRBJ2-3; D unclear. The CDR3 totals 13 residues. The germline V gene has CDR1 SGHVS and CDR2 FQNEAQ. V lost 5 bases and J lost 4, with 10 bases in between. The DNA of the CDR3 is TGTGCCAGCAGCGCTCGGGCGGCAGATACGCAGTATTTT. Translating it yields CASSARAADTQYF.